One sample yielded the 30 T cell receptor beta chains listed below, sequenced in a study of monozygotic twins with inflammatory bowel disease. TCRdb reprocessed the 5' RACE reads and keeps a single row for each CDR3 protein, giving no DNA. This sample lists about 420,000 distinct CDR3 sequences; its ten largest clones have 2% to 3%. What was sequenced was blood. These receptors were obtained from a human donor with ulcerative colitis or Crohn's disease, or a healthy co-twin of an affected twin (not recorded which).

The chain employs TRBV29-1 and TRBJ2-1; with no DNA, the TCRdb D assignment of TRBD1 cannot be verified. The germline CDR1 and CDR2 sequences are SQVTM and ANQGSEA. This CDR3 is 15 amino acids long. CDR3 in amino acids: CSVPVSASSYNEQFF.

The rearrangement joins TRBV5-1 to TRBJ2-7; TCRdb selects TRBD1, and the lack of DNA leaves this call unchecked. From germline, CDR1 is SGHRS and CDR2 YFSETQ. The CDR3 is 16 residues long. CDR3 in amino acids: CASSLDGHSQGYEQYF.

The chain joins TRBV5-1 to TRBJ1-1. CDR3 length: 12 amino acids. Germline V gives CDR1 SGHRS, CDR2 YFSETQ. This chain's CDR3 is CASSWGSTEAFF. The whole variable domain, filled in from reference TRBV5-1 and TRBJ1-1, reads KAGVTQTPRYLIKTRGQQVTLSCSPISGHRSVSWYQQTPGQGLQFLFEYFSETQRNKGNFPGRFSGRQFSNSRSEMNVSTLELGDSALYLCASSWGSTEAFFGQGTRLTVV.

Here the CDR3 reads CASSQEGVGGWQPQHF. This chain connects TRBV4-1 to TRBJ1-5; TCRdb gives TRBD1 as the D gene, but with no DNA this cannot be confirmed. This CDR3 has 16 residues. The germline V gene has CDR1 MGHRA and CDR2 YSYEKL.

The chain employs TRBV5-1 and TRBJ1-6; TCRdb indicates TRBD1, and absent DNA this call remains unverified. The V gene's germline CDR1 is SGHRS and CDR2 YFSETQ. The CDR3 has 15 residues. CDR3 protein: CASRMAGQGGSPLHF.

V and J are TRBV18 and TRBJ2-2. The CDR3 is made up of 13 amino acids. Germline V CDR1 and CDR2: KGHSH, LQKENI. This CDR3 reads CASSPTTTGELFF.

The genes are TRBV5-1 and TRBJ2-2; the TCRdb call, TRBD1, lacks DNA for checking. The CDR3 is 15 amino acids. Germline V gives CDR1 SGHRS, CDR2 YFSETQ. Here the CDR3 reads CASSPGGANTGELFF.

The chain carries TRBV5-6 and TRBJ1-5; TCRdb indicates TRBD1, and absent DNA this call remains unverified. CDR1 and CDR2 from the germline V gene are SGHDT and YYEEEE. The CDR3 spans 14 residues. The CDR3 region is CASSFGGANQPQHF.

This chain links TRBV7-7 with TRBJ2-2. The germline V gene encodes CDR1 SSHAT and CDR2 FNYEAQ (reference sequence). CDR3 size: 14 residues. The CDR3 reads CASSFAVGSGELFF. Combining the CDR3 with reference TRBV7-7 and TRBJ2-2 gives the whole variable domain GAGVSQSPRYKVTKRGQDVTLRCDPISSHATLYWYQQALGQGPEFLTYFNYEAQPDKSGLPSDRFSAERPEGSISTLTIQRTEQRDSAMYRCASSFAVGSGELFFGEGSRLTVL.

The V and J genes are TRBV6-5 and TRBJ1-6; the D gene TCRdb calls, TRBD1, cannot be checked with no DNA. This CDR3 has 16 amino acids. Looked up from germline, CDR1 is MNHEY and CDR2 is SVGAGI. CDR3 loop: CASSYLTQGHNSPLHF.

CDR3 amino acids: CATSSGTGFTGELFF. The V call is TRBV15, the J call TRBJ2-2; TCRdb's D call, TRBD1, is unchecked because there is no DNA. Germline lookup yields CDR1 LNHNV and CDR2 YYDKDF (reference sequence). The CDR3 contains 15 residues.

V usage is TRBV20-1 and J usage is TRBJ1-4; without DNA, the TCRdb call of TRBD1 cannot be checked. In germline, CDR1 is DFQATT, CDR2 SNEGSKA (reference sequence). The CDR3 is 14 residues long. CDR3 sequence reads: CSAFKQGQSEKLFF.

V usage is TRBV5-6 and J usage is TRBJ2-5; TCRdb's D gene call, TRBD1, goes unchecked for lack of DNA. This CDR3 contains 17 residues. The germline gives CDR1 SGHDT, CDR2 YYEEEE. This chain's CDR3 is CASSSTAQGGGQETQYF.

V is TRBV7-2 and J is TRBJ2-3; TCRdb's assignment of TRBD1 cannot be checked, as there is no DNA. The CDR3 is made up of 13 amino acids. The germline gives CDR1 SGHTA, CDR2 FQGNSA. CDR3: CASSLLGGDTQYF.

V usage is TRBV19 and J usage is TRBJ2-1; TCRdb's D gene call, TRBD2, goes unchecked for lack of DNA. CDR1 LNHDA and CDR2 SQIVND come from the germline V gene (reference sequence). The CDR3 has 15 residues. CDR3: CASTIPGLPYNEQFF.

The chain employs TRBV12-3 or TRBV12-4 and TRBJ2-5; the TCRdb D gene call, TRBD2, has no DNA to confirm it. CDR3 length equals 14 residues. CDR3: CASSLHPGGETQYF.

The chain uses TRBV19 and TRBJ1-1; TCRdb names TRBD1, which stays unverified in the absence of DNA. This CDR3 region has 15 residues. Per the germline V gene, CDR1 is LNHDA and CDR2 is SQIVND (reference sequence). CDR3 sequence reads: CASSRQGIKGTEAFF.

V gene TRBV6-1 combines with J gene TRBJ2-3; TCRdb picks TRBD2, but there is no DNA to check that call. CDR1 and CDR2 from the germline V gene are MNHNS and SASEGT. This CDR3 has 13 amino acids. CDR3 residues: CASSDGLAARTNF.

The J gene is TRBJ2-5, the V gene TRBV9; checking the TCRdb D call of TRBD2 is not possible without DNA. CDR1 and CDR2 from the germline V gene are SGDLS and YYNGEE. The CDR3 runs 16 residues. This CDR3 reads CASSPETSGSRETQYF.

The CDR3 spells CAISERAGVPYEQYF. This chain links TRBV10-3 with TRBJ2-7; with no DNA, the TCRdb D assignment of TRBD1 cannot be verified. Germline-derived CDR1 and CDR2 are ENHRY and SYGVKD. This CDR3 region has 15 residues.

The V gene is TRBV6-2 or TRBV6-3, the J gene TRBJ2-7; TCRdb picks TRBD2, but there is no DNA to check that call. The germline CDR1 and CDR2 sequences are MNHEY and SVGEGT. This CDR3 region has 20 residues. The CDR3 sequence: CASSRQRGFQPLAGVDEQYF.

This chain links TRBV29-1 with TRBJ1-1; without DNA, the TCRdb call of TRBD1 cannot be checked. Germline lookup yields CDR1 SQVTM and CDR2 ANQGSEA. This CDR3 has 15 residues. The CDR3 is CSVVVVLSANTEAFF. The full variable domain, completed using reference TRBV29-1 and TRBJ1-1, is SAVISQKPSRDICQRGTSLTIQCQVDSQVTMMFWYRQQPGQSLTLIATANQGSEATYESGFVIDKFPISRPNLTFSTLTVSNMSPEDSSIYLCSVVVVLSANTEAFFGQGTRLTVV.

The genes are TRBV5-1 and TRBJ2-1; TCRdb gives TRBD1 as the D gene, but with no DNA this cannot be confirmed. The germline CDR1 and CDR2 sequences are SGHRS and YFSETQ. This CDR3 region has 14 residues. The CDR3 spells CASRALLTVGEQFF.

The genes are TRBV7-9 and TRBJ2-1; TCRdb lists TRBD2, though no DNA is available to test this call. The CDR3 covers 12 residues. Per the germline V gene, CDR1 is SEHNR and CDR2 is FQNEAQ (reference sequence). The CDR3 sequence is CASSWDGDEQFF. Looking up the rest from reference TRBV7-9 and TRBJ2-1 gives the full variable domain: DTGVSQNPRHKITKRGQNVTFRCDPISEHNRLYWYRQTLGQGPEFLTYFQNEAQLEKSRLLSDRFSAERPKGSFSTLEIQRTEQGDSAMYLCASSWDGDEQFFGPGTRLTVL.

CDR3 amino acids: CSARDRDSSYEQYF. The V and J genes are TRBV20-1 and TRBJ2-7; as DNA is missing, the TRBD1 call by TCRdb cannot be tested. Germline V gene sequence: CDR1 DFQATT, CDR2 SNEGSKA (reference sequence). The CDR3 contains 14 residues.

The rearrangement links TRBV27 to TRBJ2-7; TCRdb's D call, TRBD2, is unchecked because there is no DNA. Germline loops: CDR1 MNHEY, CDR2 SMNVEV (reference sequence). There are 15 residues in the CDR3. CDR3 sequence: CASSLSWEAVYEQYF.

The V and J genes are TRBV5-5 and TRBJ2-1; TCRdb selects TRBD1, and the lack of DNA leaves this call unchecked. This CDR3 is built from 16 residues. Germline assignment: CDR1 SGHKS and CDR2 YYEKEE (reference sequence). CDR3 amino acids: CASSLVGTYSYNEQFF.

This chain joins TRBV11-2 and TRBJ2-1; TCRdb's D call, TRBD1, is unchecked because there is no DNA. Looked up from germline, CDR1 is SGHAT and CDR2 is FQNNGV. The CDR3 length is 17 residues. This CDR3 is CASSLGSGTGGLNEQFF.

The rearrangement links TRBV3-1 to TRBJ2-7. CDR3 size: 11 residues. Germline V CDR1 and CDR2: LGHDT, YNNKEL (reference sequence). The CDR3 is CASSQDYEQYF.

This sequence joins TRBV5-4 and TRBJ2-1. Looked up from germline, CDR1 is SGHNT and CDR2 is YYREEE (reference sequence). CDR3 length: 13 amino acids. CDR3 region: CASSLPPHNEQFF.